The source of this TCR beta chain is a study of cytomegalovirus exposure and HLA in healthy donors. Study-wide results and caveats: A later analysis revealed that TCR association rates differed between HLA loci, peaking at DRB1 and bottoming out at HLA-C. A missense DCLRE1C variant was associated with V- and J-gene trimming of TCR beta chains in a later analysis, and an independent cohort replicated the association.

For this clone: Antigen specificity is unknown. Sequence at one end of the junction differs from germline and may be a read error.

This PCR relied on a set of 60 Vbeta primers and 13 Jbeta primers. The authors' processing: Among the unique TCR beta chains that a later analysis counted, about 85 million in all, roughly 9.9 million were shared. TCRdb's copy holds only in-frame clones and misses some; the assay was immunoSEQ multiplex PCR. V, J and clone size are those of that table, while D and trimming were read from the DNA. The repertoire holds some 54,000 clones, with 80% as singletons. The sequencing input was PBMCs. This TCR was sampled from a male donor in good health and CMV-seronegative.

The chain's CDR3 is CASSQAERDYGYTF. The CDR3 DNA sequence: TGTGCCAGCAGTCAAGCCGAGAGGGACTATGGCTACACCTTC. V and J are TRBV2 and TRBJ1-2; the D is unclear. CDR3 length equals 14 residues. Per germline, CDR1 SNHLY and CDR2 FYNNEI.